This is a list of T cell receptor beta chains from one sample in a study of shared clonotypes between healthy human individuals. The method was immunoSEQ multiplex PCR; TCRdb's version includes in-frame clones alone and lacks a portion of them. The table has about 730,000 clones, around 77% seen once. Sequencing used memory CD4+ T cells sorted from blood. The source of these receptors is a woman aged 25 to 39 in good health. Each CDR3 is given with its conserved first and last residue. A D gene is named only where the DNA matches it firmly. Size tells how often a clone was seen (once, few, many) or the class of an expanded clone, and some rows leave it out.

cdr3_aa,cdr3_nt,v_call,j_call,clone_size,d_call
CASSFDGSSYEQYF,TGTGCCAGCAGCTTCGACGGGAGCTCCTACGAGCAGTACTTC,TRBV11-2,TRBJ2-7,NA,NA
CASSKQGASNQPQHF,TGTGCCAGCAGCAAGCAGGGAGCTAGCAATCAGCCCCAGCATTTT,TRBV7-2,TRBJ1-5,NA,NA
CASSSLARPQYF,TGTGCCAGCAGCTCGTTGGCCCGGCCCCAGTACTTC,TRBV7-8,TRBJ2-5,NA,NA
CASSSDSSSYNEQFF,TGCGCCAGCAGCTCGGACAGCAGCTCCTACAATGAGCAGTTCTTC,TRBV5-1,TRBJ2-1,many,NA
CASSWDRGETQYF,TGTGCCAGCAGCTGGGACAGGGGGGAGACCCAGTACTTC,TRBV7-2,TRBJ2-5,NA,TRBD1
CASSPLQGRAFF,TGTGCCAGCTCACCACTCCAGGGGCGGGCTTTCTTT,TRBV18,TRBJ1-1,NA,NA
CAISEGFWITSGANTGELFF,TGTGCCATCAGTGAAGGGTTTTGGATAACTAGCGGGGCGAACACCGGGGAGCTGTTTTTT,TRBV10-3,TRBJ2-2,NA,TRBD2
CASSPGGDNSPLHF,TGTGCCAGCAGCCCGGGGGGGGACAACTCACCCCTCCACTTT,TRBV11-3,TRBJ1-6,NA,NA
CASSLGGVGEKLFF,TGTGCCAGCAGCTTGGGCGGGGTAGGGGAAAAACTGTTTTTT,TRBV5-4,TRBJ1-4,NA,NA
CATSRDHYEQYF,TGTGCCACCAGCAGAGACCACTACGAGCAGTACTTC,TRBV15,TRBJ2-7,NA,NA
CASRPDRGGLGEQYF,TGCGCCAGCAGACCGGACAGGGGAGGATTGGGCGAGCAGTACTTC,TRBV5-1,TRBJ2-7,NA,TRBD1
CASSMGAGRDQETQYF,TGTGCCAGTAGTATGGGAGCTGGGCGGGACCAAGAGACCCAGTACTTC,TRBV19,TRBJ2-5,few,NA
CASSLLGTSTDTQYF,TGTGCCAGCAGCTTACTGGGGACAAGCACAGATACGCAGTATTTT,TRBV7-2,TRBJ2-3,NA,NA
CASSSYLGGQYF,TGTGCCAGCAGCTCTTATCTGGGGGGGCAGTATTTT,TRBV7-2,TRBJ2-3,many,NA
CASSPGTSGTYNEQFF,TGTGCCAGCAGCCCTGGAACTAGCGGGACTTACAATGAGCAGTTCTTC,TRBV11-2,TRBJ2-1,NA,TRBD2
CASRGSGTGELFF,TGTGCCAGCAGGGGGTCGGGGACCGGGGAGCTGTTTTTT,TRBV28,TRBJ2-2,NA,NA
CSVVSGNTIYF,TGCAGCGTTGTCTCTGGAAACACCATATATTTT,TRBV29-1,TRBJ1-3,NA,NA
CASSPRAGRVTDTQYF,TGTGCCAGCAGCCCTAGAGCGGGAAGGGTCACAGATACGCAGTATTTT,TRBV6-4,TRBJ2-3,NA,TRBD2
CASKGTASSYEQYF,TGTGCCAGCAAGGGGACAGCGAGCTCCTACGAGCAGTACTTC,TRBV2,TRBJ2-7,many,TRBD1
CASSPWAGGAREAFF,TGCGCCAGCAGCCCCTGGGCCGGGGGGGCCCGCGAAGCTTTCTTT,TRBV5-1,TRBJ1-1,few,NA
CASSISGLAKTYEQYF,TGTGCCAGTAGTATTTCCGGCCTAGCAAAGACCTACGAGCAGTACTTC,TRBV19,TRBJ2-7,NA,NA
CSVQTQGNTGELFF,TGCAGCGTTCAGACACAGGGGAACACCGGGGAGCTGTTTTTT,TRBV29-1,TRBJ2-2,NA,NA
CASSFVAAHGGYTF,TGTGCCAGCAGTTTCGTGGCAGCCCATGGGGGCTACACCTTC,TRBV28,TRBJ1-2,NA,NA
CSVVGAFF,TGCAGCGTTGTAGGAGCTTTCTTT,TRBV29-1,TRBJ1-1,NA,NA
CASSADSGRGSEQFF,TGTGCCAGCTCAGCAGATAGCGGGAGAGGGTCTGAGCAGTTCTTC,TRBV18,TRBJ2-1,NA,TRBD2
CASAVGHQETQYF,TGCGCCAGCGCGGTCGGCCACCAAGAGACCCAGTACTTC,TRBV10-2,TRBJ2-5,NA,NA
CASSPGGRGGNYTEAFF,TGTGCCAGCAGCCCTGGCGGCCGGGGGGGCAACTACACTGAAGCTTTCTTT,TRBV7-9,TRBJ1-1,NA,NA
CASSSGRQTQYF,TGTGCCAGCAGCTCCGGCCGACAGACCCAGTACTTC,TRBV11-2,TRBJ2-5,NA,NA
CASPNEKLFF,TGTGCCAGCCCTAATGAAAAACTGTTTTTT,TRBV7-8,TRBJ1-4,once,NA
CASSKDRGRPFPFYEQYF,TGTGCCAGCAGTAAGGACAGGGGGCGCCCCTTCCCTTTCTACGAGCAGTACTTC,TRBV7-8,TRBJ2-7,once,TRBD1
CASSLSGQLNTEAFF,TGCGCCAGCAGCTTGAGTGGACAGTTGAACACTGAAGCTTTCTTT,TRBV5-1,TRBJ1-1,NA,NA
CASSRSTQYF,TGCGCCAGCAGTCGGAGTACGCAGTATTTT,TRBV23-1,TRBJ2-3,NA,NA
CASSLEVGQYTEAFF,TGCGCCAGCAGCTTGGAAGTGGGACAGTACACTGAAGCTTTCTTT,TRBV5-1,TRBJ1-1,NA,TRBD1
CASNRYNEQFF,TGTGCCAGCAACAGGTACAATGAGCAGTTCTTC,TRBV2,TRBJ2-1,NA,NA
CASSEGVSYEQYF,TGTGCCAGCAGTGAGGGGGTCTCCTACGAGCAGTACTTC,TRBV6-1,TRBJ2-7,NA,NA
CASSFAREGTGELFF,TGTGCCAGCAGCTTTGCCCGGGAGGGCACCGGGGAGCTGTTTTTT,TRBV11-2,TRBJ2-2,NA,TRBD2
CASSQDEGQGSDTQYF,TGTGCCAGCAGCCAAGATGAAGGACAGGGTTCAGATACGCAGTATTTT,TRBV4-2,TRBJ2-3,NA,TRBD1
CASERRPGQLNTEAFF,TGTGCCAGCGAGCGACGCCCGGGACAACTGAACACTGAAGCTTTCTTT,TRBV27,TRBJ1-1,once,NA
CASSTGDVYSNQPQHF,TGTGCCAGTAGTACAGGGGACGTATATAGCAATCAGCCCCAGCATTTT,TRBV19,TRBJ1-5,NA,NA
CASSQTGTNFRKQYF,TGCGCCAGCAGCCAAACAGGGACGAACTTTCGAAAGCAGTACTTC,TRBV4-1,TRBJ2-7,NA,NA
CASSGPLSEQYF,TGTGCCAGCAGCGGACCACTTAGCGAGCAGTACTTC,TRBV7-9,TRBJ2-7,NA,NA
CASSQEAGWATDTQYF,TGCGCCAGCAGCCAAGAAGCGGGTTGGGCCACAGATACGCAGTATTTT,TRBV4-1,TRBJ2-3,NA,NA
CATSEELGTKYF,TGTGCCACCAGCGAAGAATTAGGGACCAAGTACTTC,TRBV15,TRBJ2-5,NA,NA
CASSKPGQGALDTEAFF,TGTGCCAGCAGCAAACCGGGACAGGGGGCCCTCGACACTGAAGCTTTCTTT,TRBV5-4,TRBJ1-1,NA,TRBD1
CASSGDRTNQETQYF,TGTGCCAGCAGTGGGGACCGAACTAACCAAGAGACCCAGTACTTC,TRBV6-6,TRBJ2-5,NA,NA
CASSVGGGTDAGANVLTF,TGTGCCAGCAGCGTAGGTGGGGGAACGGACGCTGGGGCCAACGTCCTGACTTTC,TRBV9,TRBJ2-6,NA,NA
CASRSDRGRGGPDYGYTF,TGTGCCAGCAGGTCGGACAGGGGGCGCGGTGGTCCCGACTATGGCTACACCTTC,TRBV28,TRBJ1-2,NA,TRBD1
CASSPTSAGDNEQFF,TGTGCCAGCAGCCCAACTAGCGCAGGTGACAATGAGCAGTTCTTC,TRBV7-9,TRBJ2-1,many,TRBD2
CASSRSGTADTQYF,TGTGCCAGCAGTAGGAGCGGGACAGCAGATACGCAGTATTTT,TRBV28,TRBJ2-3,many,NA
CASSEELAPPREQFF,TGCGCCAGCAGTGAAGAACTAGCCCCCCCACGGGAGCAGTTCTTC,TRBV10-2,TRBJ2-1,NA,NA
CAIRTGTGDTGELFF,TGTGCCATCAGGACCGGGACAGGGGACACCGGGGAGCTGTTTTTT,TRBV10-3,TRBJ2-2,NA,TRBD1
CASSVRGMEMRLFF,TGTGCCAGCAGTGTCAGGGGTATGGAAATGAGACTGTTTTTT,TRBV25-1,TRBJ1-4,few,NA
CASTVSNQPQHF,TGTGCCAGCACTGTAAGCAATCAGCCCCAGCATTTT,TRBV28,TRBJ1-5,few,NA
CASTSGQGNEQYF,TGTGCCAGCACATCGGGGCAGGGCAACGAGCAGTACTTC,TRBV18,TRBJ2-7,NA,NA
CASSPPYRGDEQYF,TGTGCCAGCTCACCACCGTACAGGGGAGACGAGCAGTACTTC,TRBV18,TRBJ2-7,NA,TRBD1
CASSRGTSGVPEQYF,TGTGCCAGCAGCCGAGGGACTAGCGGAGTACCCGAGCAGTACTTC,TRBV5-4,TRBJ2-7,once,TRBD2
CASSPGLAGYEQYF,TGTGCCAGCAGCCCGGGACTAGCGGGGTACGAGCAGTACTTC,TRBV9,TRBJ2-7,NA,TRBD2
CASSLSSGSYNEQFF,TGCGCCAGCAGCTTGTCTTCCGGCTCCTACAATGAGCAGTTCTTC,TRBV5-1,TRBJ2-1,NA,NA